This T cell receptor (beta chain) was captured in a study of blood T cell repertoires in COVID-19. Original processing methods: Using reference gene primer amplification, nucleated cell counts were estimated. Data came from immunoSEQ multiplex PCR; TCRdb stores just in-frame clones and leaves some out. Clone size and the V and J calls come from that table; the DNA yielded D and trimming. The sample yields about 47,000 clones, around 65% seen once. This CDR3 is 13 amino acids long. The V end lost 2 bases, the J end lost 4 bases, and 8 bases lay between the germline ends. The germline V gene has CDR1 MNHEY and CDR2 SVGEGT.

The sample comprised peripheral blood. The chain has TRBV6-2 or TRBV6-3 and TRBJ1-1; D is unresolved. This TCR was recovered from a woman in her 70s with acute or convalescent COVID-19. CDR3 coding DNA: TGTGCCAGCAGTTACCTCGGGAGCACTGAAGCTTTCTTT. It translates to CASSYLGSTEAFF.